The T cell receptor (beta chain) under discussion was sequenced for a study of tumor-infiltrating lymphocytes in primary liver carcinoma. cDNA specific to TCR beta was made from around 450 ng of total RNA, with a constant-region primer employed for priming. Generation of the TCR beta libraries relied on three nested multiplex PCR rounds using slightly modified ARM-PCR. Running ten to eleven cycles apiece, the first two PCR rounds relied on TRBV1-TRBV30 forward primers together with a C-beta reverse primer. MiXCR, applied by TCRdb to the multiplex PCR reads, yields one record per CDR3 protein. The table has more than 50,000 distinct CDR3 sequences, about 73% seen once; the top ten hold about a quarter. For each extraction, RNA and DNA were obtained together from around 18-30 mg of unsorted bulk tissue. All patients had surgically resected primary liver carcinoma. CDR1 and CDR2 (germline): MNHNY, SVGAGI (reference sequence). This CDR3 is 16 amino acids long.

In regard to this clonotype: One end of the junction does not line up with germline, which may come from a read error.

The chain couples TRBV6-6 to TRBJ2-3; unclear D gene. Sequencing input: liver tumor tissue from sampling region 2. Described subset: tumor region T2, inferior pole. The receptor was derived from a man in his forties with primary liver carcinoma and hepatitis B virus infection. The CDR3 nucleotides are TGTGTCAGCAGTTACTGGGGTTCCCCGTCCACAGATACGCAGTACTTT. It codes for CVSSYWGSPSTDTQYF.